This T cell receptor (beta chain) was documented in a study of blood T cell repertoires in COVID-19. Study background: Researchers got acute and convalescent COVID-19 samples from the United States, Italy and Spain. In each case, the material was cDNA or gDNA derived from T cells, B-cell-depleted T cells, or PBMCs.

Unmatched junction bases numbered 9, after V lost 2 bases and J lost 1 base. The CDR3 is 17 residues long. Germline values: CDR1 SGHTA, CDR2 FQGTGA. Here immunoSEQ multiplex PCR was the method, and the copy in TCRdb shows in-frame clones only, minus some. Here the sample spans a few hundred thousand clones, 84% being singletons. The chain uses TRBV7-3 and TRBJ1-1; 8 bases are a match to TRBD1. The receptor was derived from a person aged 65-85 years with COVID-19, enrolled during active disease. The sample was peripheral blood. CDR3: CASSLVRGLSGNTEAFF. CDR3 DNA sequence: TGTGCCAGCAGCTTAGTCAGGGGGCTGTCGGGGAACACTGAAGCTTTCTTT.